Listed below are T cell receptor beta chains from one sample, sequenced in a study of T cells of healthy individuals. TCRdb ran MiXCR on the 5' RACE reads and lists one entry per CDR3 protein. The sample includes around 98,000 distinct CDR3 sequences, about 16% seen only once; the top ten take under 7.5%. The receptors were sampled from a human donor in good health. Both conserved end residues are part of each CDR3. A D gene is named only where the DNA matches it firmly. A clone size is listed for some rows: how often the clone was seen (once, few, many), or a class if it is expanded.

v_call	j_call	cdr3_length	clone_size	d_call	cdr3_nt	cdr3_aa
TRBV12-3/TRBV12-4	TRBJ1-2	15	NA	NA	TGTGCCAGCAGCTTTTACAGGGTTTCCCTATATGGCTACACCTTC	CASSFYRVSLYGYTF
TRBV5-4	TRBJ1-1	15	NA	TRBD1	TGTGCCAGCAGCTTGGGCAGGGGGCTTTCCCCTGAAGCTTTCTTT	CASSLGRGLSPEAFF
TRBV9	TRBJ2-5	15	many	NA	TGTGCCAGCAGAGCGAATCGACGGGGTCAAGAGACCCAGTACTTC	CASRANRRGQETQYF
TRBV19	TRBJ2-3	16	NA	TRBD1	TGTGCCAGTAGTGCTCTGAGAGGGGGCGGATCAGATACGCAGTATTTT	CASSALRGGGSDTQYF
TRBV2	TRBJ2-5	15	few	TRBD2	TGTGCCAGCAGTCGGGGGGAGGTCCACCCAGAGACCCAGTACTTC	CASSRGEVHPETQYF
TRBV11-1	TRBJ1-1	13	many	NA	TGTGCCAGCAGCCCAAAAGGGAACACTGAAGCTTTCTTT	CASSPKGNTEAFF
TRBV5-1	TRBJ2-7	16	NA	TRBD1	TGCGCCAGCAGCTTTTCGGGGACAGGGATCTCCTACGAGCAGTACTTC	CASSFSGTGISYEQYF
TRBV28	TRBJ1-5	16	few	TRBD1	TGTGCCAGCAGTCCTACAGGGGGTAATCGCAATCAGCCCCAGCATTTT	CASSPTGGNRNQPQHF
TRBV27	TRBJ2-7	13	NA	NA	TGTGCCGCCCGGGAACAGGGCGGTCACGAGCAGTACTTC	CAAREQGGHEQYF
TRBV29-1	TRBJ1-4	11	many	NA	TGCAGCGTTGATAAACAAGAAAAACTGTTTTTT	CSVDKQEKLFF
TRBV15	TRBJ1-6	15	NA	NA	TGTGCCACCAGCAGAGATAACAACCTTAATTCACCCCTCCACTTT	CATSRDNNLNSPLHF
TRBV11-2	TRBJ1-1	15	few	NA	TGTGCCAGCAGGACCGGACGTCTAGATAACACTGAAGCTTTCTTT	CASRTGRLDNTEAFF
TRBV15	TRBJ2-7	16	few	NA	TGTGCCACCAGCAGAGGTCCCGTCGGGTCCTCCTACGAGCAGTACTTC	CATSRGPVGSSYEQYF
TRBV7-8	TRBJ2-3	17	few	NA	TGTGCCAGCAGCTTAGCCCGGGACTCCAAAAACACAGATACGCAGTATTTT	CASSLARDSKNTDTQYF
TRBV5-5	TRBJ2-7	12	NA	NA	TGTGCCAGCAGCTTACGGATCTACGAGCAGTACTTC	CASSLRIYEQYF
TRBV6-5	TRBJ2-5	16	many	NA	TGTGCCAGCAGTTACTCGATGTTGGACGGGGAGGCGACCCAGTACTTC	CASSYSMLDGEATQYF
TRBV24-1	TRBJ2-5	13	many	NA	TGTGCCACCAGTGACCCCGACAGAGAGACCCAGTACTTC	CATSDPDRETQYF
TRBV5-1	TRBJ1-1	11	NA	NA	TGCGCCAGCAGCTTGGCAGGGTCAGCTTTCTTT	CASSLAGSAFF
TRBV20-1	TRBJ2-5	14	NA	NA	TGCAGTGCTGGCGGGGCGGGGTTGTTGGGGACCCAGTACTTC	CSAGGAGLLGTQYF
TRBV6-6	TRBJ1-2	13	few	NA	TGTGCCAGCAGTTCGGGGGCGGACTATGGCTACACCTTC	CASSSGADYGYTF
TRBV9	TRBJ2-1	14	NA	TRBD2	TGTGGCGAGGGGCGGGGGGATCGGAGGAATGAGCAGTTCTTC	CGEGRGDRRNEQFF
TRBV6-5	TRBJ2-7	14	NA	NA	TGTGCCAGCAGTTCCGGGACGGCGCTTTACGAGCAGTACTTC	CASSSGTALYEQYF
TRBV7-8	TRBJ2-4	17	NA	TRBD1	TGTGCCAGCAGCTTGGGACAGGGGGGGCTGGCCAAAAACATTCAGTACTTC	CASSLGQGGLAKNIQYF
TRBV27	TRBJ1-1	13	NA	NA	TGTGCCAGCAGTGCACAGGGCCTGGTTGAAGCTTTCTTT	CASSAQGLVEAFF
TRBV2	TRBJ1-4	14	many	TRBD1	TGTGCCAGCAGTGATGGACAGGGTTGGGAAAAACTGTTTTTT	CASSDGQGWEKLFF
TRBV7-2	TRBJ2-1	13	NA	NA	TGTGCCAGCAAACGGGACGATTACAATGAGCAGTTCTTC	CASKRDDYNEQFF
TRBV11-2	TRBJ2-2	14	many	NA	TGTGCCAGCAGCTGGGCTAGGGGTACCGGGGAGCTGTTTTTT	CASSWARGTGELFF
TRBV5-6	TRBJ2-5	16	many	NA	TGTGCCAGCAGCTTTGAGGACTGGGGATTCTTTAAGACCCAGTACTTC	CASSFEDWGFFKTQYF
TRBV9	TRBJ2-7	15	many	NA	TGTGCCAGCAGCGTAGCGGGACTCGACGGCTACGAGCAGTACTTC	CASSVAGLDGYEQYF
TRBV28	TRBJ2-7	17	few	NA	TGTGCCAGCAGTTTATGGGGCACAGGTCGAAGCTCCTACGAGCAGTACTTC	CASSLWGTGRSSYEQYF
TRBV29-1	TRBJ1-3	20	NA	TRBD1	TGCAGCGTTGAAGACCGCGGACAGGGGGTCACACGGACAGGGTGGAACACCATATATTTT	CSVEDRGQGVTRTGWNTIYF